The next 28 T cell receptor beta chains were all read from a single sample in a study of a mutant IDH1 vaccine in newly diagnosed glioma. This sample's time point: week 5, during vaccination. In the vaccine, a single dose held 300 ug of the mutant IDH1 20-mer peptide, along with topical imiquimod. This table comes from immunoSEQ multiplex PCR, and its TCRdb copy is limited to in-frame clones, with some not included. The sample contains about 51,000 clones, around 78% of which appear only once. These TCRs' antigens remain unknown. The sequencing used PBMCs, collected from a glioma patient whose treatment included an IDH1 peptide vaccine. These TCRs come from a woman in her forties with glioma.

CDR3 sequence (DNA): TGTGCCAGCAGTGAGGGACAGTACAATGAGCAGTTCTTC. Translating gives CASSEGQYNEQFF. The chain is built from TRBV6-4 and TRBJ2-1; 7 bases match TRBD1. J lost 4 bases, V lost 3 bases, and 0 bases had no gene match. The CDR3 spans 13 residues. Germline V gene sequence: CDR1 MRHNA, CDR2 SNTAGT.

The gene calls are TRBV10-2 and TRBJ2-5; 14 positions match TRBD2. Per the germline V gene, CDR1 is WSHSY and CDR2 is SAAADI. The CDR3 covers 19 residues. V was pared by 5 bases and J by 2 bases, with 13 bases of the junction left unmatched. The chain's CDR3 is CASSQPGTSGGKRQETQYF. The CDR3 nucleotides are TGCGCCAGCAGTCAGCCCGGGACTAGCGGGGGAAAACGACAAGAGACCCAGTACTTC.

The gene calls are TRBV6-5 and TRBJ2-7, with TRBD1 as a possible D gene (6 bases). Germline values: CDR1 MNHEY, CDR2 SVGAGI. The V end lost 2 bases, the J end lost 6 bases, and 17 bases lay between the germline ends. The CDR3 has 15 residues. The CDR3 DNA reads TGTGCCAGCAGTTACGGGGGCCCCCGTCCGCGCGAGCAGTACTTC. Its protein is CASSYGGPRPREQYF.

This clone appeared once. This sequence joins TRBV4-3 and TRBJ2-3; no clear D. From germline, CDR1 is LGHNA and CDR2 YSLEER. CDR3 length: 13 residues. The V end was cut by 0 bases, the J end by 3 bases, with 4 bases between. CDR3 bases: TGCGCCAGCAGCCAAGATGGAACAGATACGCAGTATTTT. Residues: CASSQDGTDTQYF.

As for this clone: A read error may produce the germline difference seen at one junction end. The chain uses TRBV7-7 and TRBJ2-2; D unclear. This CDR3 is 16 amino acids long. Germline loops: CDR1 SSHAT, CDR2 FNYEAQ (reference sequence). The CDR3 DNA is TGTGCTAGCAGCTTAGTTGTGACGGCGAACACCGGGGAGCTGTTTTTT. Residues: CASSLVVTANTGELFF.

The chain employs TRBV15 and TRBJ2-4; tentatively, D is TRBD2 (6 bases). Germline V gene lookup returns CDR1 LNHNV and CDR2 YYDKDF (reference sequence). The CDR3 is 15 amino acids. V lost 0 bases, J lost 9 bases, and 15 bases lay in between. The CDR3 is CATSRDRGSEGIQYF. The CDR3, as DNA: TGTGCCACCAGCAGAGATCGCGGGTCGGAGGGCATTCAGTACTTC.

This clone was observed once. The chain combines TRBV28 with TRBJ1-2, with D uncertain. The CDR3 is 13 amino acids. Germline CDR1 and CDR2: MDHEN and SYDVKM. V was clipped by 6 bases and J by 0 bases, with 8 bases between them. The CDR3 nucleotides read TGTGCCAGCAGCCCAGATCCTAACTATGGCTACACCTTC. It specifies CASSPDPNYGYTF.

This clone was detected only once. The chain carries TRBV5-1 and TRBJ1-4; possible D gene TRBD1, 6 bases. Per germline, CDR1 SGHRS and CDR2 YFSETQ. V lost 5 bases and J lost 7, with 12 bases in between. This CDR3 has 13 amino acids. CDR3 sequence reads: CASSGGGGEKLFF. Written as DNA, the CDR3 is TGCGCCAGCAGTGGAGGGGGTGGTGAAAAACTGTTTTTT.

The J gene is TRBJ2-5, the V gene TRBV7-9; D may be TRBD2 (6 bases). This CDR3 has 14 residues. Trimming removed 5 bases from V and 5 bases from J, with 15 bases in between. Germline-derived CDR1 and CDR2 are SEHNR and FQNEAQ (reference sequence). The DNA of the CDR3 is TGTGCCAGCAGCGGGCGGGGCGATGCGGAGACCCAGTACTTC. It yields the protein CASSGRGDAETQYF.

This clone was counted between two and nine times. V and J are TRBV5-4 and TRBJ1-1; TRBD1 aligns across 9 bases. Germline CDR1 and CDR2: SGHNT and YYREEE (reference sequence). The J segment lost 5 bases and the V segment lost 0 bases, leaving 2 bases of the junction unmatched. The CDR3 loop spans 14 amino acids. The CDR3 DNA is TGTGCCAGCAGCTTGGACAGGGGGCGGACTGAAGCTTTCTTT. Translated, it gives CASSLDRGRTEAFF.

This rearrangement joins TRBV10-3 to TRBJ2-5; no firm D call. V was clipped by 1 base and J by 4 bases, with 1 base between them. In germline, CDR1 is ENHRY, CDR2 SYGVKD. The CDR3 has 11 residues. The CDR3 sequence: CAISELETQYF. CDR3 nucleotides: TGTGCCATCAGTGAGTTAGAGACCCAGTACTTC.

The V call is TRBV6-5, the J call TRBJ1-2, with unresolved D. This CDR3 has 13 residues. Trimming took off 5 bases at V and 4 bases at J, with 11 bases between the two ends. Germline-derived CDR1 and CDR2 are MNHEY and SVGAGI. The CDR3 is CASSDKDVYGYTF. Here the CDR3 DNA reads TGTGCCAGCAGTGACAAGGATGTCTATGGCTACACCTTC.

The rearrangement uses TRBV5-6 and TRBJ1-3; D gene ambiguous. The V end lost 4 bases, the J end lost 1 base, and 12 bases lay between the germline ends. This CDR3 spans 15 amino acids. From germline, CDR1 is SGHDT and CDR2 YYEEEE. The CDR3 coding sequence is TGTGCCAGCAGCATGATACAGATTTCTGGAAACACCATATATTTT. It yields the protein CASSMIQISGNTIYF. The full variable domain, rest sourced from reference TRBV5-6 and TRBJ1-3, is DAGVTQSPTHLIKTRGQQVTLRCSPKSGHDTVSWYQQALGQGPQFIFQYYEEEERQRGNFPDRFSGHQFPNYSSELNVNALLLGDSALYLCASSMIQISGNTIYFGEGSWLTVV.

The CDR3 coding sequence is TGTGCCAGCAGCAAGGGCAGGGGGCCTCCCTACGAGCAGTACTTC. The encoded protein is CASSKGRGPPYEQYF. J is TRBJ2-7 and V is TRBV21-1; the table gives TRBD1 as D, unverified against the DNA. TRBV21-1 is a listed pseudogene. This CDR3 is 15 amino acids long.

The J gene is TRBJ1-1, the V gene TRBV19; a weak D match, TRBD1 (5 bases). Germline V gives CDR1 LNHDA, CDR2 SQIVND (reference sequence). V lost 5 bases and J 5 bases, leaving 15 bases between the germline ends. This CDR3 has 14 amino acids. The CDR3 is CASSVPGWGTEAFF. The CDR3 bases are TGTGCCAGTAGTGTCCCAGGGTGGGGAACTGAAGCTTTCTTT. Supplemented by reference TRBV19 and TRBJ1-1, the full variable domain reads DGGITQSPKYLFRKEGQNVTLSCEQNLNHDAMYWYRQDPGQGLRLIYYSQIVNDFQKGDIAEGYSVSREKKESFPLTVTSAQKNPTAFYLCASSVPGWGTEAFFGQGTRLTVV.

The chain joins TRBV25-1 to TRBJ2-7; TRBD1 agrees at 10 bases. Trimming took 8 bases from V and 1 from J; bases not matched to a gene: 5. Germline V CDR1 and CDR2: MGHDK, SYGVNS. CDR3 length: 14 residues. CDR3 nucleotide sequence: TGTGCCAGCCTCGCGGGACAGGGGTCCTACGAGCAGTACTTC. Protein: CASLAGQGSYEQYF.

The J gene is TRBJ1-1, the V gene TRBV7-9; D remains ambiguous. The germline V gene encodes CDR1 SEHNR and CDR2 FQNEAQ (reference sequence). Trimming cost V 5 bases and J 7 bases, with 17 bases left between them. The CDR3 sequence is 14 residues long. CDR3 nucleotides: TGTGCCAGCAGCCGTTCGTATAGGAACTTTGAAGCTTTCTTT. Protein sequence: CASSRSYRNFEAFF.

The gene calls are TRBV21-1 and TRBJ2-3; the D segment call TRBD2 is taken from the table without a DNA check. TRBV21-1 is deemed a pseudogene. The CDR3 consists of 16 residues. CDR3 sequence reads: CASSSPTWRSGDTQYF. CDR3 bases: TGTGCCAGCAGCAGCCCGACTTGGAGGAGTGGCGATACGCAGTATTTT.

The chain joins TRBV18 to TRBJ1-1; D uncertain. The CDR3 runs to 13 residues. CDR1 KGHSH and CDR2 LQKENI come from the germline V gene. V lost 1 base and J 4 bases, leaving 7 bases between the germline ends. The CDR3 DNA follows: TGTGCCAGCTCACCACGAATTACCACTGAAGCTTTCTTT. It encodes CASSPRITTEAFF. Full variable domain (rest looked up from reference TRBV18 and TRBJ1-1): NAGVMQNPRHLVRRRGQEARLRCSPMKGHSHVYWYRQLPEEGLKFMVYLQKENIIDESGMPKERFSAEFPKEGPSILRIQQVVRGDSAAYFCASSPRITTEAFFGQGTRLTVV.

This clone showed up just a few times. The chain couples TRBV10-3 to TRBJ1-1, with a weak D call TRBD1 (5 bases). Germline CDR1 is ENHRY and CDR2 is SYGVKD. Trimming removed 9 bases from V and 2 bases from J, with 16 bases in between. This CDR3 has 14 amino acids. The CDR3: CAIQGRRGNTEAFF. The CDR3 DNA follows: TGTGCCATTCAGGGACGCCGGGGTAACACTGAAGCTTTCTTT.

This clone has only one observation. The rearrangement joins TRBV11-3 to TRBJ1-3; TRBD1 matches 9 bases. CDR1 and CDR2 (germline): SGHNT, YENEEA. The V segment lost 5 bases and the J segment 2 bases; nucleotides outside the gene matches: 4. This CDR3 contains 15 residues. The CDR3 loop reads CASSPGQGPGNTIYF. The CDR3 DNA reads TGTGCCAGCAGCCCGGGACAGGGCCCTGGAAACACCATATATTTT.

The chain couples TRBV18 to TRBJ2-1; 9 positions agree with TRBD2. With 2 bases clipped from V and 8 bases from J, the junction kept 7 bases outside the gene matches. CDR3 length: 15 residues. CDR1 and CDR2 (germline): KGHSH, LQKENI. The CDR3 region has the DNA TGTGCCAGCTCACCAATGGCGGGGGGGCTCGATGAGCAGTTCTTC. This sequence encodes CASSPMAGGLDEQFF.

The rearrangement links TRBV5-5 to TRBJ1-5; a weak D match, TRBD1 (6 bases). V was pared by 4 bases and J by 7 bases, with 15 bases between. This CDR3 comprises 14 residues. Germline-derived CDR1 and CDR2 are SGHKS and YYEKEE (reference sequence). The CDR3 spells CASSRGGAEQPQHF. For the CDR3, the DNA is TGTGCCAGCAGCCGAGGGGGTGCGGAACAGCCCCAGCATTTT. Full variable domain (missing parts from reference TRBV5-5 and TRBJ1-5): DAGVTQSPTHLIKTRGQQVTLRCSPISGHKSVSWYQQVLGQGPQFIFQYYEKEERGRGNFPDRFSARQFPNYSSELNVNALLLGDSALYLCASSRGGAEQPQHFGDGTRLSIL.

A few counts support this clone. The rearrangement uses TRBV19 and TRBJ1-6, with D hard to call. The CDR3 contains 15 residues. The V end was cut by 3 bases, the J end by 7 bases, with 13 bases between. Germline V gene sequence: CDR1 LNHDA, CDR2 SQIVND (reference sequence). The CDR3 sequence is CASSITTGQNSPLHF. The CDR3, as DNA: TGTGCCAGTAGTATTACAACGGGCCAAAATTCACCCCTCCACTTT.

The table lists this clone with a count of one. This chain uses TRBV2 with TRBJ1-2; D ambiguous. The CDR3 has 13 residues. Germline CDR1 and CDR2: SNHLY and FYNNEI. V was clipped by 6 bases and J by 4 bases, with 12 bases between them. CDR3 amino acids: CASSETRFYGYTF. The CDR3 nucleotides are TGTGCCAGCAGCGAGACCCGTTTCTATGGCTACACCTTC.

This sequence joins TRBV19 and TRBJ2-1, with D hard to call. The CDR3 extends over 14 amino acids. The germline V and J ends were trimmed by 1 base and 5 bases, with 9 bases remaining between them. Germline assignment: CDR1 LNHDA and CDR2 SQIVND (reference sequence). The CDR3 bases are TGTGCCAGTAGTATAGGGGAATCCCACAATGAGCAGTTCTTC. The encoded protein is CASSIGESHNEQFF.

The chain carries TRBV4-2 and TRBJ1-1; possible D gene TRBD1, 6 bases. The CDR3 has 16 residues. The germline CDR1 and CDR2 sequences are LGHNA and YNFKEQ. Trimming stripped 6 bases from V and 0 bases from J, with 17 bases between. This CDR3 reads CASREGENFMNTEAFF. The DNA for the CDR3 is TGTGCCAGCAGGGAGGGGGAGAACTTCATGAACACTGAAGCTTTCTTT.

The CDR3 spells CASSEAADNQPQHF. In DNA form, the CDR3 reads TGTGCCAGCAGTGAAGCGGCCGATAATCAGCCCCAGCATTTT. The V gene is TRBV6-1, the J gene TRBJ1-5; the D is unclear. This CDR3 comprises 14 residues. Deletions cut 0 bases from V and 4 bases from J, with 7 bases between. Germline-derived CDR1 and CDR2 are MNHNS and SASEGT.